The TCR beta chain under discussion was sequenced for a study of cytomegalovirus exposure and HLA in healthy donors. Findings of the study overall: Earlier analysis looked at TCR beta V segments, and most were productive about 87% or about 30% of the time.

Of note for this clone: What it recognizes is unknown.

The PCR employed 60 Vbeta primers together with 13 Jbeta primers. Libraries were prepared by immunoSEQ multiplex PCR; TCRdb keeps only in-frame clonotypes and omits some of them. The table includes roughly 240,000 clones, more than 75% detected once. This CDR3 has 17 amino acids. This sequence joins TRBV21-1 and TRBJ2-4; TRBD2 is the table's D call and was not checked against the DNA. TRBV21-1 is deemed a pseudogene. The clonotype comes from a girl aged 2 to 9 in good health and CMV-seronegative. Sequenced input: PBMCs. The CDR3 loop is CASSRGLAGLAKNIQYF. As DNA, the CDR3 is TGTGCCAGCAGCAGAGGACTAGCGGGTCTAGCCAAAAACATTCAGTACTTC.